This T cell receptor beta chain was recovered during a study of blood T cell repertoires in COVID-19. Across the study: COVID-19 samples collected from the United States, Italy and Spain covered acute and convalescent phases. In each case, the material was cDNA or gDNA derived from T cells, B-cell-depleted T cells, or PBMCs.

Original processing methods: By means of reference gene primer amplification, nucleated cell counts were estimated. Sequencing was performed with immunoSEQ multiplex PCR; in TCRdb, only in-frame clones are kept and a portion is missing. V, J and clone size reflect that table, while D and trimming were determined from the DNA. The table shows a few hundred thousand clones, with approximately 86% occurring only once. This clone was observed a few times. V shed 3 bases and J shed 4 bases, with 13 bases lying between them. Germline assignment: CDR1 LNHDA and CDR2 SQIVND (reference sequence). The CDR3 loop spans 15 amino acids.

The gene calls are TRBV19 and TRBJ2-1; D call uncertain. Sequencing was performed on peripheral blood. The source is a man aged 18 to 30 with active or convalescent COVID-19. CDR3 loop: CASSMRLLPYNEQFF. The CDR3 nucleotides read TGTGCCAGTAGTATGCGGCTCCTACCTTACAATGAGCAGTTCTTC.